Below, one T cell receptor beta chain is given with its context. The antigen remains undetermined. This CDR3 contains 16 residues. The V gene end was trimmed by 5 bases and the J gene end by 4 bases; junction bases not matched to a gene: 5. Looked up from germline, CDR1 is SGHTA and CDR2 is FQGNSA. Libraries were prepared by immunoSEQ multiplex PCR; TCRdb keeps only in-frame clonotypes and omits some of them. The table includes approximately 56,000 clones, around nine tenths detected once. The data were obtained in a study of OX40 agonist ivuxolimab in advanced cancers. Notes on the study in general: The average count of expanded clones was higher among CD8+ T cells than among CD4+. Expanded peripheral T cells had an undetermined antigen specificity. With doses of 0.1-3.0 mg/kg, partial responders showed among the lowest clonal expansion.

The specimen was CD4+ or CD8+ T cells sorted from blood, collected in a trial of the OX40 agonist ivuxolimab. V and J are TRBV7-2 and TRBJ2-4, with TRBD2 matching over 13 bases. The clonotype comes from an adult with an advanced solid tumor such as melanoma, head and neck, liver or kidney cancer. The CDR3 DNA reads TGTGCCAGCAGCAGAGGACTAGCGGGGGAGAAAAACATTCAGTACTTC. Encoded protein: CASSRGLAGEKNIQYF.